The rows below give T cell receptor beta chains drawn from one sample of a study of T-cell reconstitution after alpha-beta-depleted transplantation in children. TCRdb itself ran the PCR reads through MiXCR, one entry per CDR3 protein. The table has 110,000 or so distinct CDR3 sequences, 5.5% to 7% seen once. The sample here was PBMCs, mostly from graft donor cells, taken 360 days after TCRalphabeta/CD19-depleted stem cell transplant. Receptor source: a male patient between 2 and 9 years old who had a stem cell transplant for acute lymphoblastic leukemia, so the T cells may come from the graft donor. The CDR3 runs from the conserved cysteine through the conserved F or W. D genes are given only for firm matches. Only some rows state a clone size, as once, few, many or a class for expanded clones.

J gene,D gene,V gene,clone size,CDR3 protein,CDR3 DNA
TRBJ2-7,TRBD1,TRBV20-1,.,CSAADRAGYEQYF,TGCAGTGCTGCCGACAGGGCGGGCTACGAGCAGTACTTC
TRBJ1-2,.,TRBV12-3/TRBV12-4,many,CASSPNLGLPRYGYTF,TGTGCCAGCAGCCCCAATCTAGGACTTCCCCGCTATGGCTACACCTTC
TRBJ2-3,.,TRBV6-5,.,CASWGPDTQYF,TGTGCCAGCTGGGGGCCAGATACGCAGTATTTT
TRBJ1-1,.,TRBV5-6,few,CASSFDSTEAFF,TGTGCCAGCAGCTTCGACAGTACTGAAGCTTTCTTT
TRBJ1-1,.,TRBV24-1,many,CATSTTGRNTEAFF,TGTGCCACCTCGACGACCGGGAGGAACACTGAAGCTTTCTTT
TRBJ1-2,.,TRBV6-5,.,CASRRRDEEGYGYTF,TGTGCCAGCAGACGCCGGGACGAAGAAGGCTATGGCTACACCTTC
TRBJ2-7,TRBD2,TRBV7-9,.,CASSLGTSAAYEQYF,TGTGCCAGCAGTTTAGGGACTAGCGCTGCCTACGAGCAGTACTTC
TRBJ2-3,.,TRBV6-5,.,CASSYSGRERDTQYF,TGTGCCAGCAGTTACTCGGGAAGGGAGAGGGATACGCAGTATTTT
TRBJ1-1,TRBD1,TRBV6-2/TRBV6-3,few,CASSRQGQNTEAFF,TGTGCCAGCAGCCGACAGGGCCAGAACACTGAAGCTTTCTTT
TRBJ2-2,.,TRBV29-1,many,CSVEVRATGELFF,TGCAGCGTTGAAGTCAGGGCCACCGGGGAGCTGTTTTTT
TRBJ2-3,.,TRBV28,many,CASSSGADTQYF,TGTGCCAGCAGTTCAGGAGCAGATACGCAGTATTTT
TRBJ2-3,TRBD2,TRBV2,many,CASSDGAGGTDTQYF,TGTGCCAGCAGTGACGGGGCGGGGGGCACAGATACGCAGTATTTT
TRBJ1-1,TRBD1,TRBV7-2,many,CASSFYPGGANTEAFF,TGTGCCAGCAGCTTCTACCCAGGGGGAGCGAACACTGAAGCTTTCTTT
TRBJ1-3,.,TRBV18,few,CASSPTEGVRGNTIYF,TGTGCCAGCTCTCCTACAGAGGGGGTGCGCGGAAACACCATATATTTT